The 28 T cell receptor beta chains listed next were all sequenced from one sample in a study of response to subunit inactivated influenza vaccine. TCRdb re-derived calls from the RT-PCR reads in MiXCR, one entry per CDR3 protein. Of roughly 190,000 distinct CDR3 sequences listed, about 12% are singletons. Separately, the same data were catalogued under a study of T cells expressing NK-cell markers. According to that study: The cDNA for TCR beta came from 5'RACE template switching with UMIs.

The source was CD8+ T cells sorted from PBMCs, collected 12 days after vaccination. Receptors were obtained from a man in his fifties or sixties who received an inactivated influenza vaccine.

The J gene is TRBJ2-2, the V gene TRBV28; tentatively, D is TRBD2 (6 bases). The germline gives CDR1 MDHEN, CDR2 SYDVKM. CDR3 length: 16 residues. The germline V and J ends were trimmed by 5 bases and 0 bases, with 13 bases remaining between them. CDR3 coding DNA: TGTGCCAGCAGTCCCCCGCCTAGCGCGAACACCGGGGAGCTGTTTTTT. Encoded protein: CASSPPPSANTGELFF.

The V call is TRBV4-3, the J call TRBJ1-1; the match to TRBD1 covers 8 bases. From germline, CDR1 is LGHNA and CDR2 YSLEER. This CDR3 comprises 15 residues. J gave up 6 bases and V 4 bases, and 10 bases lay outside the gene matches. The DNA for the CDR3 is TGCGCCAGCAGCCCTATCGGACAGGGTATCTCTGAAGCTTTCTTT. Translated: CASSPIGQGISEAFF.

The J gene is TRBJ1-1, the V gene TRBV12-3 or TRBV12-4; 7 nucleotides match TRBD1. V dropped 8 bases and J dropped 0; count of bases not matched to a gene: 18. CDR3 length: 18 residues. The CDR3 reads CASGVPGQRLQMNTEAFF. The DNA for the CDR3 is TGTGCCAGCGGCGTACCGGGACAGAGGTTGCAGATGAACACTGAAGCTTTCTTT.

This clonotype was counted only a few times. The chain links TRBV20-1 to TRBJ2-1; no firm D call. Germline V gives CDR1 DFQATT, CDR2 SNEGSKA (reference sequence). CDR3 length: 13 residues. Trimming stripped 2 bases from V and 5 bases from J, with 10 bases between. The CDR3 loop is CSARPLGNNEQFF. Here the CDR3 DNA reads TGCAGTGCTAGACCGTTGGGAAACAATGAGCAGTTCTTC.

The chain has TRBV7-6 and TRBJ2-2; 11 bases align to TRBD2. The junction had 9 bases not matched to a gene; V was cut back by 5 bases and J by 7 bases. The germline V gene encodes CDR1 SGHVS and CDR2 FNYEAQ. The CDR3 has 16 residues. The DNA for the CDR3 is TGTGCCAGCAGCCGCGTAGCGGGAGGGCCATTCGGGGAGCTGTTTTTT. Protein sequence: CASSRVAGGPFGELFF. Drawing the rest from reference TRBV7-6 and TRBJ2-2, the complete variable domain is GAGVSQSPRYKVTKRGQDVALRCDPISGHVSLYWYRQALGQGPEFLTYFNYEAQQDKSGLPNDRFSAERPEGSISTLTIQRTEQRDSAMYRCASSRVAGGPFGELFFGEGSRLTVL.

A few counts support this clonotype. V gene TRBV7-9 combines with J gene TRBJ2-7; possible D gene TRBD2, 6 bases. V was cut by 5 bases and J by 1 base, with 15 bases left in between. The germline gives CDR1 SEHNR, CDR2 FQNEAQ (reference sequence). The CDR3 extends over 15 amino acids. The CDR3 DNA is TGTGCCAGCAGCAGGGGCGGAGGGACTTCCTACGAGCAGTACTTC. Translating it yields CASSRGGGTSYEQYF.

The CDR3 region has the DNA TGTGCCAGCAGTTACTCGAAACCCACGGATACGCAGTATTTT. It is translated as CASSYSKPTDTQYF. The chain couples TRBV6-5 to TRBJ2-3; D ambiguous. Trimming removed 0 bases at V and 6 bases at J, with 10 bases between. The CDR3 loop spans 14 amino acids. CDR1 is MNHEY, CDR2 SVGAGI, per germline.

The chain is built from TRBV10-3 and TRBJ1-2, with D uncertain. With 3 bases removed from V and 0 bases from J, the gap between germline ends came to 14 bases. Germline CDR1 and CDR2: ENHRY and SYGVKD. This CDR3 has 16 residues. The CDR3, as DNA: TGTGCCATCAGTGACAGCTCTGAATCAGCTAACTATGGCTACACCTTC. Translation gives CAISDSSESANYGYTF.

This clonotype was found a few times. In DNA, the CDR3 is TGTGCCTGGAACCAGGGCTACCTCTCCTACGAGCAGTACTTC. This sequence encodes CAWNQGYLSYEQYF. V and J are TRBV30 and TRBJ2-7; possible D gene TRBD1, 5 bases. The CDR3 covers 14 residues. V lost 4 bases, J lost 0 bases, and 13 bases lay in between. Germline V CDR1 and CDR2: GTSNPN, SVGIG (reference sequence).

A few counts support this clonotype. The rearrangement joins TRBV7-4 to TRBJ2-5, with 9 bases matching TRBD2. The germline gives CDR1 SGHVT, CDR2 SQSDAQ. V lost 5 bases, J lost 5 bases, and 6 bases stayed unmatched. The CDR3 totals 14 residues. CDR3 nucleotide sequence: TGTGCCAGCAGCGCGGGACTAGCAGGGGAGACCCAGTACTTC. Amino acids: CASSAGLAGETQYF.

This clonotype was found many times. J is TRBJ2-6 and V is TRBV11-1; D perhaps matches TRBD2 (7 bases). The V gene's germline CDR1 is SGHAT and CDR2 FQDESV (reference sequence). The length of the CDR3 is 18 residues. With 5 bases removed from V and 0 bases from J, the gap between germline ends came to 17 bases. CDR3: CASSPSRGASSGANVLTF. The CDR3 DNA sequence: TGTGCCAGCAGCCCCAGTCGGGGGGCAAGCTCTGGGGCCAACGTCCTGACTTTC.

The chain employs TRBV27 and TRBJ2-7; possible D gene TRBD2, 5 bases. The CDR3 length is 13 residues. Germline lookup yields CDR1 MNHEY and CDR2 SMNVEV (reference sequence). V was pared by 6 bases and J by 4 bases, with 13 bases between. As DNA, the CDR3 is TGTGCCAGCAGGCCACTGGGAGTGTACGAGCAGTACTTC. It specifies CASRPLGVYEQYF.

The chain recombines TRBV14 with TRBJ2-7; TRBD1 might be the D (6 bases). Trimming shortened V by 4 bases and J by 4 bases, and 17 bases separated the two germline ends. Germline assignment: CDR1 SGHDN and CDR2 FVKESK. The CDR3 consists of 15 residues. This CDR3 reads CASSLGTSPLYEQYF. In nucleotides, the CDR3 is TGTGCCAGCAGCCTAGGGACAAGTCCTCTGTACGAGCAGTACTTC.

In its sample, this clonotype was seen a few times. V usage is TRBV6-1 and J usage is TRBJ1-1; 7 bases are a match to TRBD1. The CDR3 extends over 16 amino acids. The V gene's germline CDR1 is MNHNS and CDR2 SASEGT. Germline trimming cut 6 bases from V and 3 bases from J; bases unmatched to any gene: 13. The CDR3 DNA is TGTGCCAGCAGCCGAAACGGACAGGAGAGGTACACTGAAGCTTTCTTT. Residues: CASSRNGQERYTEAFF.

This clonotype was recorded a few times. The chain uses TRBV10-3 and TRBJ2-3; 11 bases map to TRBD2. The CDR3 consists of 16 residues. Germline V gene data show CDR1 as ENHRY and CDR2 as SYGVKD. J was trimmed by 5 bases and V by 10 bases; bases with no gene match: 14. CDR3 DNA: TGTGCCACCCTAGCCGCTAGCGGGGGGTTTGAAGATACGCAGTATTTT. It yields the protein CATLAASGGFEDTQYF.

This clonotype has more than one count but fewer than ten. The V call is TRBV7-9, the J call TRBJ1-2, with 7 bases matching TRBD1. Germline assignment: CDR1 SEHNR and CDR2 FQNEAQ (reference sequence). The CDR3 is 15 residues long. The trim removed 5 bases at V and 4 bases at J, leaving 10 bases unmatched. The CDR3 coding sequence is TGTGCCAGCAGCCCCCACGGGACAGCTCTCTATGGCTACACCTTC. Protein product: CASSPHGTALYGYTF.

This clonotype was seen ten or more times. The chain links TRBV29-1 to TRBJ2-7, with D unresolved. This CDR3 has 10 amino acids. Trimming took 5 bases from V and 6 from J, leaving 8 bases between them. Per germline, CDR1 SQVTM and CDR2 ANQGSEA. In DNA form, the CDR3 reads TGCAGCGTTTTAGGGTCCGAGCAGTACTTC. Its translation: CSVLGSEQYF.

This clonotype showed up many times. V and J are TRBV6-2 or TRBV6-3 and TRBJ2-7, with D tentatively TRBD2 (6 bases). CDR1 is MNHEY and CDR2 is SVGEGT in the germline V gene. The CDR3 is 15 amino acids. V lost 2 bases and J 4 bases, leaving 15 bases between the germline ends. The CDR3 DNA reads TGTGCCAGCAGTTACACGCGGGAAGAGGCTTACGAGCAGTACTTC. It codes for CASSYTREEAYEQYF.

The V call is TRBV29-1, the J call TRBJ2-2; D possibly corresponds to TRBD2 (5 bases). The germline CDR1 and CDR2 sequences are SQVTM and ANQGSEA. Trimming took 1 base from V and 4 from J, leaving 10 bases between them. The CDR3 has 14 amino acids. The CDR3 DNA sequence: TGCAGCGTTGAAGGGTTTGCGGGCACCGGGGAGCTGTTTTTT. It codes for CSVEGFAGTGELFF.

In this sample, this clonotype turned up a few times. The chain is built from TRBV10-1 and TRBJ2-3; 9 nucleotides agree with TRBD2. V lost 3 bases and J lost 6; bases outside the gene matches: 10. CDR3 size: 16 residues. The germline gives CDR1 WNHNN, CDR2 SYGVQD (reference sequence). In DNA form, the CDR3 reads TGCGCCAGCAGTGACCTACCGGGACTAGCTGTCGATACGCAGTATTTT. This encodes CASSDLPGLAVDTQYF.

This clonotype showed up many times. A junction boundary mismatches the germline segment, possibly from a read error. The chain is built from TRBV27 and TRBJ2-1; D unclear. The CDR3 covers 13 residues. The germline CDR1 and CDR2 sequences are MNHEY and SMNVEV (reference sequence). This CDR3 reads CASGSLSSNEQFF. The CDR3, as DNA: TGTGCCAGCGGGTCCCTCTCCTCCAATGAGCAGTTCTTC.

This chain links TRBV28 with TRBJ2-3; TRBD2 is a possible D gene (7 bases). The CDR3 sequence is 14 residues long. The V end was cut by 8 bases, the J end by 4 bases, with 16 bases between. Germline CDR1 reads MDHEN; CDR2 reads SYDVKM. CDR3 sequence reads: CASQKGGAADTQYF. The DNA for the CDR3 is TGTGCCAGCCAAAAGGGGGGGGCCGCAGATACGCAGTATTTT.

This clonotype was observed a few times. This chain connects TRBV4-1 to TRBJ1-4; perhaps TRBD1 as D (6 bases). The germline gives CDR1 MGHRA, CDR2 YSYEKL. The ends were cut back, 3 bases at V and 8 bases at J, with 13 bases in the middle. The CDR3 covers 14 residues. The CDR3 region is CASSQTTGVEKLFF. Here the CDR3 DNA reads TGCGCCAGCAGCCAGACGACAGGAGTCGAAAAACTGTTTTTT.

This clonotype showed up just a few times. This chain links TRBV3-1 with TRBJ2-6, with D possibly being TRBD1 (6 bases). In germline, CDR1 is LGHDT, CDR2 YNNKEL (reference sequence). Trimming left V 3 bases short and J 1 base short, with 13 bases between. The CDR3 totals 17 residues. The CDR3 DNA follows: TGTGCCAGCAGCCATGGACAGACATTTTCTGGGGCCAACGTCCTGACTTTC. Protein sequence: CASSHGQTFSGANVLTF.

The genes are TRBV23-1 and TRBJ2-4, with TRBD1 identical over 8 bases. Being an ORF, TRBV23-1 has a function that is uncertain. This CDR3 has 15 residues. The ends lost 0 bases at V and 8 bases at J; junction bases unmatched: 6. DNA for the CDR3: TGCGCCAGCAGTCAATCTCTGCAGGGGGCAGACATTCAGTACTTC. It translates to CASSQSLQGADIQYF.

This clonotype occurred a few times. V is TRBV19 and J is TRBJ1-1; perhaps TRBD1 as D (6 bases). The germline CDR1 and CDR2 sequences are LNHDA and SQIVND (reference sequence). This CDR3 is 13 amino acids long. Trimming removed 6 bases from V and 1 base from J, with 9 bases in between. The DNA of the CDR3 is TGTGCCAGTAGGGACAGACAGAACACTGAAGCTTTCTTT. Protein product: CASRDRQNTEAFF.

This clonotype was seen more than once but under ten times. V is TRBV20-1 and J is TRBJ2-7; 8 bases fit TRBD2. The CDR3 covers 16 residues. Germline trimming cut 2 bases from V and 3 bases from J; bases unmatched to any gene: 12. Looked up from germline, CDR1 is DFQATT and CDR2 is SNEGSKA (reference sequence). The CDR3 coding sequence is TGCAGTGCTAGACCTCCCCGGGGGGGTGAGATCTACGAGCAGTACTTC. Translating it yields CSARPPRGGEIYEQYF.

This clonotype was detected a few times. The chain uses TRBV7-3 and TRBJ2-2; D remains unclear. The CDR3 extends over 15 amino acids. V lost 4 bases and J 2 bases, leaving 11 bases between the germline ends. The germline V gene encodes CDR1 SGHTA and CDR2 FQGTGA. The CDR3 spells CASSSGVYNTGELFF. Here the CDR3 DNA reads TGTGCCAGCAGCTCGGGCGTCTACAACACCGGGGAGCTGTTTTTT.